This T cell receptor beta chain was sequenced during a study of OX40 agonist ivuxolimab in advanced cancers. Study-wide points: There was clonal expansion of CD4+ and CD8+ blood T cells by week 6 at 0.1 to 3.0 mg/kg.

Looked up from germline, CDR1 is SGHTA and CDR2 is FQGNSA. V trimming: 1 base; J trimming: 3 bases; junction bases outside the gene matches: 4. The length of the CDR3 is 18 residues. This clone was found a few times. Its specificity is not known. This table comes from immunoSEQ multiplex PCR, and its TCRdb copy is limited to in-frame clones, with some not included. The table lists around 74,000 clones, about 90% of them singletons, with approximately 0.5% in the top ten. Sequenced here: CD4+ or CD8+ T cells sorted from blood, sampled in a trial of the OX40 agonist ivuxolimab. The source is an adult with an advanced solid tumor such as melanoma, head and neck, liver or kidney cancer. This chain connects TRBV7-2 to TRBJ2-1; 15 bases map to TRBD2. CDR3 sequence: CASSLEGTSGRFYNEQFF. DNA for the CDR3: TGTGCCAGCAGCTTAGAAGGGACTAGCGGGAGGTTCTACAATGAGCAGTTCTTC.